This T cell receptor beta chain was documented in a study of early stage breast cancer tumors. Germline assignment: CDR1 LNHDA and CDR2 SQIVND (reference sequence). V shed 0 bases and J shed 2 bases, with 13 bases lying between them. The CDR3 is made up of 16 amino acids. Produced via immunoSEQ multiplex PCR; TCRdb's table is partial and in-frame only. Of about 9,900 clones in the sample, roughly 67% are singletons; the top ten hold 12%. Turning to this clone: What it binds is unknown.

Study results and limitations: Comparing each tissue with blood distinguished tumor from normal in most of the 16 patients. Commonly generated sequences made up most enriched TCRB sequences shared between patients.

What was sequenced was breast tumor tissue. The sequence derives from a person between 55 and 69 years old with breast cancer. The chain couples TRBV19 to TRBJ1-2; D gene ambiguous. CDR3 DNA sequence: TGTGCCAGTAGTATAGAAGGGAGCAGTAACAACTATGGCTACACCTTC. Its protein product is CASSIEGSSNNYGYTF.